The sequence of this T cell receptor (beta chain) was determined in a study of identical twins. Donors were all healthy Caucasians. Looked up from germline, CDR1 is LGHNA and CDR2 is YSLEER. The V gene lost 0 bases and the J gene lost 6 bases, with 9 bases spanning the gap. The CDR3 consists of 13 residues. Study-wide results and caveats: Out-of-frame alpha sequences common to twins exhibited a surplus of low generation probability. Insertion counts were lower in abundant cord blood beta clonotypes, a trend that memory repertoires did not show.

Turning to this clonotype: The antigen remains unidentified.

TCRdb ran MiXCR on the 5' RACE reads and lists one entry per CDR3 protein. Counted here are about 520,000 distinct CDR3 sequences, about 20% occurring once; the ten biggest clones make up about 0.91%. These data are also associated with another study on T cells expressing NK-cell markers. That source reports: Where several donors were concerned, these clonotypes also led the CD3+CD56-NKG2C+ fraction.

The sequence was obtained from a woman between 18 and 30 years old in good health. V usage is TRBV4-3 and J usage is TRBJ2-7, with no clear D. The sample taken for sequencing was CD4+ T cells sorted from blood. The CDR3 sequence: CASSQEPGAEQYF. Written as DNA, the CDR3 is TGCGCCAGCAGCCAAGAGCCTGGAGCCGAGCAGTACTTC.